These 20 T cell receptor beta chains came from one sample sequenced in a study of shared clonotypes between healthy human individuals. Measured with immunoSEQ multiplex PCR; TCRdb has only the in-frame clones, and not every one. The sample consists of over 2 million clones, 85% to 95% of them appearing once. The sequenced material came from naive CD4+ T cells sorted from blood. The subset here: CD45RA+ positively selected. Receptors originate from a man between 18 and 29 years old in good health.

This clone was observed once. Compared with germline, one end of the junction differs, possibly owing to a read error. The CDR3 here is CAWSVMTSGWNEQLF. The CDR3 coding sequence is TGTGCCTGGAGTGTAATGACTAGCGGGTGGAATGAGCAGCTCTTC. The chain employs TRBV30 and TRBJ2-1, with 10 nucleotides matching TRBD2. The germline V gene encodes CDR1 GTSNPN and CDR2 SVGIG (reference sequence). CDR3 length: 15 amino acids.

The rearrangement links TRBV7-8 to TRBJ2-7, with 10 bases identical to TRBD1. Germline V gives CDR1 SGHVS, CDR2 FQNEAQ. V shed 5 bases, J shed 6 bases, and the junction held 7 bases outside the gene matches. CDR3 size: 14 residues. CDR3: CASSLRQGAGEQYF. The DNA of the CDR3 is TGTGCCAGCAGCCTTAGACAGGGGGCTGGCGAGCAGTACTTC.

The genes are TRBV10-3 and TRBJ2-5, with D tentatively TRBD2 (6 bases). The CDR3 runs 13 residues. Trimming took off 7 bases at V and 3 bases at J, with 12 bases between the two ends. Germline-derived CDR1 and CDR2 are ENHRY and SYGVKD. The CDR3 DNA is TGTGCCATCAAAACCGGGACTGAAGAGACCCAGTACTTC. Translating gives CAIKTGTEETQYF.

The V call is TRBV5-6, the J call TRBJ2-4; D is ambiguous. In germline, CDR1 is SGHDT, CDR2 YYEEEE. V lost 0 bases and J lost 0, with 10 bases in between. The CDR3 extends over 16 amino acids. In DNA form, the CDR3 reads TGTGCCAGCAGCTTGGTTCGGAATTTAGCCAAAAACATTCAGTACTTC. Translation gives CASSLVRNLAKNIQYF.

J is TRBJ2-7 and V is TRBV30, with 7 nucleotides matching TRBD2. The germline V gene encodes CDR1 GTSNPN and CDR2 SVGIG (reference sequence). The CDR3 loop spans 14 amino acids. V lost 2 bases, J lost 0 bases, and 4 bases stayed unmatched. CDR3 DNA: TGTGCCTGGAGTCTAGCGGCCAGCTCCTACGAGCAGTACTTC. It codes for CAWSLAASSYEQYF.

Turning to this clone: Additional DNA sequences in this sample encode the identical CDR3. This chain uses TRBV6-5 with TRBJ1-5; D call uncertain. The V end lost 5 bases, the J end lost 1 base, and 6 bases lay between the germline ends. The germline CDR1 and CDR2 sequences are MNHEY and SVGAGI. The CDR3 sequence is 13 residues long. The CDR3 loop reads CASSVGSNQPQHF. CDR3 in DNA: TGTGCCAGCAGTGTGGGCAGCAATCAGCCCCAGCATTTT.

This chain links TRBV5-1 with TRBJ2-1; 11 bases are a match to TRBD2. The CDR3 loop spans 16 amino acids. The germline V gene encodes CDR1 SGHRS and CDR2 YFSETQ. The junction had 15 bases not matched to a gene; V was cut back by 7 bases and J by 9 bases. In nucleotides, the CDR3 is TGCGCCAGCGCTAATAGCGGGAGGGCAAGAGCGGGTGAGCAGTTCTTC. Residues: CASANSGRARAGEQFF. Based on the CDR3 plus reference TRBV5-1 and TRBJ2-1, the full variable domain is KAGVTQTPRYLIKTRGQQVTLSCSPISGHRSVSWYQQTPGQGLQFLFEYFSETQRNKGNFPGRFSGRQFSNSRSEMNVSTLELGDSALYLCASANSGRARAGEQFFGPGTRLTVL.

The genes are TRBV19 and TRBJ1-1; D gene unclear. Germline CDR1 and CDR2: LNHDA and SQIVND (reference sequence). The CDR3 is 13 amino acids. The ends were cut back, 1 base at V and 3 bases at J, with 6 bases in the middle. The CDR3 DNA sequence: TGTGCCAGTAGTATAGGTGGGGACACTGAAGCTTTCTTT. It translates to CASSIGGDTEAFF.

The chain carries TRBV2 and TRBJ2-3; 10 bases agree with TRBD1. Germline values: CDR1 SNHLY, CDR2 FYNNEI. The CDR3 is 15 residues long. Unmatched junction bases numbered 3, after V lost 5 bases and J lost 1 base. The CDR3 coding sequence is TGTGCCAGCAGTCGGACAGGGGGGCGCACAGATACGCAGTATTTT. This sequence encodes CASSRTGGRTDTQYF.

The chain joins TRBV4-2 to TRBJ1-1, with 8 bases that match TRBD1. Germline values: CDR1 LGHNA, CDR2 YNFKEQ. The CDR3 consists of 14 residues. V trimming: 1 base; J trimming: 7 bases; junction bases outside the gene matches: 5. This chain's CDR3 is CASSQGVDRDEAFF. The DNA for the CDR3 is TGTGCCAGCAGCCAAGGAGTGGACAGGGATGAAGCTTTCTTT.

Concerning this clone: This CDR3 is also generated by other DNA sequences in the sample. The V call is TRBV21-1, the J call TRBJ2-5. TRBV21-1 is assigned pseudogene status. This CDR3 spans 11 amino acids. CDR3 in amino acids: CASSKEETQYF. The CDR3 DNA reads TGTGCCAGCAGCAAAGAGGAGACCCAGTACTTC.

The genes are TRBV7-6 and TRBJ2-7, with 9 bases aligning to TRBD2. CDR3 length equals 16 residues. After removal of 1 base from V and 1 base from J, the junction contained 5 bases not matched to a gene. CDR1 SGHVS and CDR2 FNYEAQ come from the germline V gene. The CDR3 here is CASSLGHAGGSYEQYF. The CDR3 DNA sequence: TGTGCCAGCAGCTTAGGACATGCGGGAGGGTCCTACGAGCAGTACTTC.

The chain recombines TRBV6-5 with TRBJ1-2, with a weak D call TRBD1 (5 bases). Trimming stripped 2 bases from V and 8 bases from J, with 12 bases between. The CDR3 consists of 13 residues. CDR1 and CDR2 from the germline V gene are MNHEY and SVGAGI. CDR3 protein: CASSYGEGKGYTF. The CDR3 DNA follows: TGTGCCAGCAGTTACGGGGAGGGGAAAGGCTACACCTTC.

This chain's CDR3 is CASSQVGQSLNEKLFF. The CDR3 nucleotides read TGTGCCAGCAGCCAAGTAGGACAGTCCCTTAATGAAAAACTGTTTTTT. The chain has TRBV4-2 and TRBJ1-4; weak D call: TRBD1 (6 bases). The V gene lost 1 base and the J gene lost 4 bases, with 13 bases spanning the gap. The length of the CDR3 is 16 residues. Germline CDR1 reads LGHNA; CDR2 reads YNFKEQ.

The chain links TRBV5-1 to TRBJ2-7; tentatively, D is TRBD2 (6 bases). Germline V gene lookup returns CDR1 SGHRS and CDR2 YFSETQ. There are 15 residues in the CDR3. V was cut by 3 bases and J by 4 bases, with 17 bases left in between. This chain's CDR3 is CASSWTTGTEYEQYF. The DNA of the CDR3 is TGCGCCAGCAGCTGGACAACCGGGACTGAATACGAGCAGTACTTC. Full variable domain (missing parts from reference TRBV5-1 and TRBJ2-7): KAGVTQTPRYLIKTRGQQVTLSCSPISGHRSVSWYQQTPGQGLQFLFEYFSETQRNKGNFPGRFSGRQFSNSRSEMNVSTLELGDSALYLCASSWTTGTEYEQYFGPGTRLTVT.

CDR3: CAWSSPQETQYF. The DNA of the CDR3 is TGTGCCTGGAGTAGTCCACAAGAGACCCAGTACTTC. The rearrangement joins TRBV30 to TRBJ2-5; D gene unclear. V was cut by 2 bases and J by 2 bases, with 6 bases left in between. The CDR3 length is 12 residues. Germline V gene lookup returns CDR1 GTSNPN and CDR2 SVGIG (reference sequence).

This chain connects TRBV18 to TRBJ1-5, with 7 bases identical to TRBD1. CDR3 length: 16 amino acids. The V gene end was trimmed by 2 bases and the J gene end by 0 bases; junction bases not matched to a gene: 4. The V gene's germline CDR1 is KGHSH and CDR2 LQKENI. The CDR3 reads CASSPETGYSNQPQHF. The CDR3 bases are TGTGCCAGCTCACCAGAGACAGGGTATAGCAATCAGCCCCAGCATTTT.

The J gene is TRBJ2-7, the V gene TRBV6-1; D tentatively fits TRBD1 or TRBD2 (6 bases each). Germline assignment: CDR1 MNHNS and CDR2 SASEGT. The CDR3 length is 15 residues. Trimming pared 2 bases from V and 3 bases from J, leaving 14 bases between. The CDR3 sequence is CASSEIPGANYEQYF. CDR3 nucleotides: TGTGCCAGCAGTGAAATACCGGGGGCTAACTACGAGCAGTACTTC.

The rearrangement uses TRBV6-1 and TRBJ2-2; 10 bases agree with TRBD1. The V gene's germline CDR1 is MNHNS and CDR2 SASEGT. The V gene end was trimmed by 4 bases and the J gene end by 6 bases; junction bases not matched to a gene: 5. This CDR3 region has 15 residues. The CDR3 DNA reads as TGTGCCAGCAGTGGGAGGGACAGGGGCCCCGGGGAGCTGTTTTTT. Translated, it gives CASSGRDRGPGELFF.

The rearrangement uses TRBV29-1 and TRBJ2-7; no definite D call. V gave up 0 bases and J gave up 9 bases, with 15 bases separating them. The CDR3 covers 13 residues. Germline V gene sequence: CDR1 SQVTM, CDR2 ANQGSEA. The CDR3 sequence is CSVEDPALGRQYF. In DNA form, the CDR3 reads TGCAGCGTTGAAGATCCTGCCTTGGGTCGGCAGTACTTC.